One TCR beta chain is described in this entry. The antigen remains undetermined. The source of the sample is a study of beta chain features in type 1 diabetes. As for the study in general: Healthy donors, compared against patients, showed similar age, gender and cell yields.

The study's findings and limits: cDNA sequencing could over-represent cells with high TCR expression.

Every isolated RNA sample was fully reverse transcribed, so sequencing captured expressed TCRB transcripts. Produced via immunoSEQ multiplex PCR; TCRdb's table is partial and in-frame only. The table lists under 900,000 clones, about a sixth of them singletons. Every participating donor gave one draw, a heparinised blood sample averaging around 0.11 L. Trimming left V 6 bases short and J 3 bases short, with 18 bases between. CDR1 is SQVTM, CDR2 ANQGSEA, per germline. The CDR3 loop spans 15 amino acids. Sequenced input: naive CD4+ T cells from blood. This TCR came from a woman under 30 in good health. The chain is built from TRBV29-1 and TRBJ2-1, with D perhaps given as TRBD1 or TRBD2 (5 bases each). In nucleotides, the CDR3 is TGCAGCGTCGGGGCAGGGCCCTCTTTCTACAATGAGCAGTTCTTC. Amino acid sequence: CSVGAGPSFYNEQFF.